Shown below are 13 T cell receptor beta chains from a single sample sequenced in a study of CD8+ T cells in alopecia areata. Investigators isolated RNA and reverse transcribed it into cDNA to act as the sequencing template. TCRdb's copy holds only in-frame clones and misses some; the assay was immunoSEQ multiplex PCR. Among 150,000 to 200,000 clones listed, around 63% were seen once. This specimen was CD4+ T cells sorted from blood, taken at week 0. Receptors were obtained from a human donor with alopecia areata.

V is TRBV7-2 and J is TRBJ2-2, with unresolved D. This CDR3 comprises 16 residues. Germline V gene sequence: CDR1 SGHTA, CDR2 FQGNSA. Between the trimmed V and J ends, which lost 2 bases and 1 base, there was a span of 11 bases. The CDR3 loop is CASSLNPRLNTGELFF. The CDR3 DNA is TGTGCCAGCAGCTTAAACCCCAGATTGAACACCGGGGAGCTGTTTTTT. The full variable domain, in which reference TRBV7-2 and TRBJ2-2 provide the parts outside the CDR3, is GAGVSQSPSNKVTEKGKDVELRCDPISGHTALYWYRQSLGQGLEFLIYFQGNSAPDKSGLPSDRFSAERTGGSVSTLTIQRTQQEDSAVYLCASSLNPRLNTGELFFGEGSRLTVL.

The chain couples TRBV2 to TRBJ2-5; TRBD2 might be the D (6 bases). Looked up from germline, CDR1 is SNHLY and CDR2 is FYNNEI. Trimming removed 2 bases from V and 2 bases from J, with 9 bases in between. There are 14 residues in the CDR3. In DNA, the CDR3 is TGTGCCAGCAGTGAAAGGGCGGGGCAAGAGACCCAGTACTTC. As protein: CASSERAGQETQYF.

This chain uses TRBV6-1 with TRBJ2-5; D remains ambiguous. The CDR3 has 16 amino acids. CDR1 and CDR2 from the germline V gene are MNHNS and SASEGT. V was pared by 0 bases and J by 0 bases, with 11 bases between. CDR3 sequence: CASSEAGSWYQETQYF. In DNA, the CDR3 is TGTGCCAGCAGTGAAGCGGGCAGTTGGTACCAAGAGACCCAGTACTTC.

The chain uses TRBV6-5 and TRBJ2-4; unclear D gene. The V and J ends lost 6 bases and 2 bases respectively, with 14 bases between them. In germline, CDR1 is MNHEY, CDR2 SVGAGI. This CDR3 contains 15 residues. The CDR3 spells CASSGASRTKNIQYF. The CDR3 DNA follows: TGTGCCAGCAGCGGCGCGTCTCGGACCAAAAACATTCAGTACTTC.

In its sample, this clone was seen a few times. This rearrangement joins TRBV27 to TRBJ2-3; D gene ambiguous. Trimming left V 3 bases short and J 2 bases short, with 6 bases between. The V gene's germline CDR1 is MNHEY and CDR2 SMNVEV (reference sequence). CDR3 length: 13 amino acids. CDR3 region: CASSFRITDTQYF. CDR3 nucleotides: TGTGCCAGCAGTTTCCGGATCACAGATACGCAGTATTTT.

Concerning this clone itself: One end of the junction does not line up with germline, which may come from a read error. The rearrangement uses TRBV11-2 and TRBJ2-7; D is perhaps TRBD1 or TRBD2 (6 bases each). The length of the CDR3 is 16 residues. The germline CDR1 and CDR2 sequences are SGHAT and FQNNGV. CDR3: CASSQEVGGRANEQYF. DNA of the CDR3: TGCGCCAGCAGCCAAGAGGTCGGGGGCAGGGCGAACGAGCAGTACTTC.

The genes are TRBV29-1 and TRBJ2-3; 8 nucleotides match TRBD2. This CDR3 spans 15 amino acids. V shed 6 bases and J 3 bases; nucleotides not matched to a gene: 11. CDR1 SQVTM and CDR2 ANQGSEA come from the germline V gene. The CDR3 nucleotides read TGCAGCGTCCTAATCGGGGGGGCATGGACAGATACGCAGTATTTT. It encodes CSVLIGGAWTDTQYF.

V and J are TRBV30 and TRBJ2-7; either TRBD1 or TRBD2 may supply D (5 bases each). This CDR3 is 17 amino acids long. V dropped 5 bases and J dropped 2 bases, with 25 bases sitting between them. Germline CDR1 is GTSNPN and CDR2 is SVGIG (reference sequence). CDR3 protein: CAWGARAGQFSPYEQYF. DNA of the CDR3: TGTGCCTGGGGAGCGAGGGCAGGGCAATTTAGTCCCTACGAGCAGTACTTC.

In nucleotides, the CDR3 is TGTGCCAGCAGTGAAGGGGCCTCCAGCGGCTACACCTTC. Translating gives CASSEGASSGYTF. The chain combines TRBV2 with TRBJ1-2; D ambiguous. The CDR3 covers 13 residues. Trimming removed 1 base from V and 8 bases from J, with 11 bases in between. The V gene's germline CDR1 is SNHLY and CDR2 FYNNEI. Looking up the rest from reference TRBV2 and TRBJ1-2 gives the full variable domain: EPEVTQTPSHQVTQMGQEVILRCVPISNHLYFYWYRQILGQKVEFLVSFYNNEISEKSEIFDDQFSVERPDGSNFTLKIRSTKLEDSAMYFCASSEGASSGYTFGSGTRLTVV.

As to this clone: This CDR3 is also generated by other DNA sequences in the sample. The CDR3 spells CSARVETQYF. The CDR3 nucleotides read TGCAGTGCTAGGGTGGAGACCCAGTACTTC. This chain connects TRBV20-1 to TRBJ2-5; no clear D gene. CDR1 is DFQATT, CDR2 SNEGSKA, per germline (reference sequence). Trimming pared 3 bases from V and 5 bases from J, leaving 4 bases between. The CDR3 runs to 10 residues.

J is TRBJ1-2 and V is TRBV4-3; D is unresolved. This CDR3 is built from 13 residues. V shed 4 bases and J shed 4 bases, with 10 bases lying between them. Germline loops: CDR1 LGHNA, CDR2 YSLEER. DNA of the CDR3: TGCGCCAGCAGCCCCGACTTGGCCTATGGCTACACCTTC. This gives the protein CASSPDLAYGYTF.

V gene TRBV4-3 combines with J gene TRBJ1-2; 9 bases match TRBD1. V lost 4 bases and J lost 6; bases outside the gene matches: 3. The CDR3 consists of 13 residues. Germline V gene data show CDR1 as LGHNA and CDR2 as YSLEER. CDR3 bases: TGCGCCAGCAGCCCCCGACAGGGGGATGGCTACACCTTC. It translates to CASSPRQGDGYTF.

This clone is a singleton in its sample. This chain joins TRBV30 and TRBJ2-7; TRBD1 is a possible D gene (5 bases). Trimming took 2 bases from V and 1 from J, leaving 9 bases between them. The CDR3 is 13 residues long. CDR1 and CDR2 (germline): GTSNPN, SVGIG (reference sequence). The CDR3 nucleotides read TGTGCCTGGAGTCTTGACAGATCCTACGAGCAGTACTTC. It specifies CAWSLDRSYEQYF.